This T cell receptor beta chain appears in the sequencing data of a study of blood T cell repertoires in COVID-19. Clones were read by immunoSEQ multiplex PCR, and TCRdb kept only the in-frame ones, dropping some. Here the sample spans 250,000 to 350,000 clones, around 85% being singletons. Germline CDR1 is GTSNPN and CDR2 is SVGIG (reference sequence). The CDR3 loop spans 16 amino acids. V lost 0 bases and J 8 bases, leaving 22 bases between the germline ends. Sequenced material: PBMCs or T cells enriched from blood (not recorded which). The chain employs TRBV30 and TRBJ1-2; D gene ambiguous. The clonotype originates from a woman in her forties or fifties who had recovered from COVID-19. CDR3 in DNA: TGTGCCTGGAGTGTACCTGTCGGGGTTGGGCGGTGGGGCTACACCTTC. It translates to CAWSVPVGVGRWGYTF.